This paragraph reports one TCR beta chain. The antigen remains undetermined. These data belong to a study of CD8 T cells in ankylosing spondylitis. Using quantitative 5'-RACE with molecular barcodes, the authors made TCR beta libraries. TCRdb re-called the 5' RACE reads through MiXCR, storing one row per CDR3 protein. The sample has roughly 440,000 distinct CDR3 sequences, more than 15% seen once. Germline CDR1 and CDR2: SQVTM and ANQGSEA. The CDR3 contains 16 residues. The V gene lost 4 bases and the J gene lost 6 bases, with 22 bases spanning the gap. Study results and limitations: A motif in TCR beta, a set of under ten highly homologous variants, appeared characteristic of ankylosing spondylitis blood.

The TCR comes from a male donor with ankylosing spondylitis. Sequences were obtained from blood, either unsorted or a sorted T cell fraction (not recorded which). The chain carries TRBV29-1 and TRBJ2-1, with unresolved D. The DNA of the CDR3 is TGCAGCGTTGCCGGTGGAAAAGCGCCACTACTCAATGAGCAGTTCTTC. It codes for CSVAGGKAPLLNEQFF.